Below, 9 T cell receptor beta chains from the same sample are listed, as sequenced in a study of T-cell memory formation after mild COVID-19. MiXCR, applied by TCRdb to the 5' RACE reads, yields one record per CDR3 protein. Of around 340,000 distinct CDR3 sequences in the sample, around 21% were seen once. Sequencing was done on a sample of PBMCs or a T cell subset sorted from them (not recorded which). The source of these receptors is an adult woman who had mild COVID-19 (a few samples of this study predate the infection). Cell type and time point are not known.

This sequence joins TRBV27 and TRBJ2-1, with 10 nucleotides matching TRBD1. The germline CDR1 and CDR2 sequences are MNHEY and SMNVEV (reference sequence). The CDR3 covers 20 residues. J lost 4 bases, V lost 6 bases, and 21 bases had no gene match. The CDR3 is CASRETPGQGPRNNYNEQFF. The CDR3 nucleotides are TGTGCCAGCAGAGAGACTCCGGGACAGGGGCCACGTAATAATTACAATGAGCAGTTCTTC.

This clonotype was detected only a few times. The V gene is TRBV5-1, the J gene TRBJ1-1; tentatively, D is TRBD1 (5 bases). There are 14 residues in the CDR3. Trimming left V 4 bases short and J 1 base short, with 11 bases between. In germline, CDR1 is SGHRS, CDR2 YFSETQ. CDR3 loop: CASSGAGANTEAFF. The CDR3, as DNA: TGCGCCAGCAGCGGGGCCGGGGCGAACACTGAAGCTTTCTTT. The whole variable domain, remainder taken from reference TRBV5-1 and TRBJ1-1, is KAGVTQTPRYLIKTRGQQVTLSCSPISGHRSVSWYQQTPGQGLQFLFEYFSETQRNKGNFPGRFSGRQFSNSRSEMNVSTLELGDSALYLCASSGAGANTEAFFGQGTRLTVV.

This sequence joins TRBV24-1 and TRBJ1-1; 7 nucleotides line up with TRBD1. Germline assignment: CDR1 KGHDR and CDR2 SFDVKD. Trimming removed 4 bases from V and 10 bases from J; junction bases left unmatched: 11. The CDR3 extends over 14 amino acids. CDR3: CATSDHTGAGPAFF. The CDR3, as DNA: TGTGCCACCAGTGACCACACAGGGGCCGGACCAGCTTTCTTT.

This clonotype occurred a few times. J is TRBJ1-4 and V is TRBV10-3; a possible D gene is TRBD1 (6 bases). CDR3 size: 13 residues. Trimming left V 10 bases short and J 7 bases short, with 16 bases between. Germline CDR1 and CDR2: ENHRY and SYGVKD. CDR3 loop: CATTSRGSEKLFF. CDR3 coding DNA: TGTGCCACGACGAGCAGGGGTAGTGAAAAACTGTTTTTT.

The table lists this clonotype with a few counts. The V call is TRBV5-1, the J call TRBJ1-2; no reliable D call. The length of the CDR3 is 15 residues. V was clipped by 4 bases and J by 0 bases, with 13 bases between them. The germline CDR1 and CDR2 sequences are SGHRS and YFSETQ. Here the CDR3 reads CASSLLGIPNYGYTF. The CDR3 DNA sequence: TGCGCCAGCAGCCTCCTTGGCATCCCTAACTATGGCTACACCTTC.

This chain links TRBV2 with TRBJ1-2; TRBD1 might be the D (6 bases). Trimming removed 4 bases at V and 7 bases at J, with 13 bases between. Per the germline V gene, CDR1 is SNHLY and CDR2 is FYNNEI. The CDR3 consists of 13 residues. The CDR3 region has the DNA TGTGCCAGCAGTGCACAGGGATTAATTGGCTACACCTTC. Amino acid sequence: CASSAQGLIGYTF.

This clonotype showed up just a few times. CDR3: CASSLDLGDEQFF. The CDR3 DNA follows: TGTGCCAGCAGCTTAGATCTCGGGGATGAGCAGTTCTTC. The genes are TRBV7-9 and TRBJ2-1, with a tentative D call TRBD2 (5 bases). The germline V and J ends were trimmed by 1 base and 8 bases, with 9 bases remaining between them. Germline CDR1 is SEHNR and CDR2 is FQNEAQ (reference sequence). CDR3 size: 13 residues.

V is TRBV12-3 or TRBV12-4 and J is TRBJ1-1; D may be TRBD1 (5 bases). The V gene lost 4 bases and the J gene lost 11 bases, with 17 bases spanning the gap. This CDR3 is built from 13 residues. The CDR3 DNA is TGTGCCAGCAGTTCTCGCCTGAATGGGGGGGCTTTCTTT. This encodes CASSSRLNGGAFF.

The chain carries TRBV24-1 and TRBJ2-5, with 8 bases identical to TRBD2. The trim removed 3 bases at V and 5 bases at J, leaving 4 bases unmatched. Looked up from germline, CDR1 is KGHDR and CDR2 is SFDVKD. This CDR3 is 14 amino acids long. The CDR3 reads CATSDRGGVETQYF. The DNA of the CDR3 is TGTGCCACCAGTGATCGGGGGGGCGTGGAGACCCAGTACTTC.